The 25 T cell receptor beta chains listed next were all sequenced from one sample in a study of tumor-infiltrating lymphocytes in primary liver carcinoma. TCR beta cDNA came from about 500 ng total RNA, primed with a constant-region primer. Sequencing libraries for TCR beta derived from three nested multiplex PCR rounds that used slightly modified ARM-PCR. Each of the first two PCR rounds ran approximately 11 cycles with TRBV1-TRBV30 forward and C-beta reverse primers. TCRdb re-analysed the multiplex PCR reads in MiXCR, keeping a single row per CDR3 protein. The sample yields over 40,000 distinct CDR3 sequences, 65% to 85% seen once. Extraction of RNA together with DNA used roughly 19-31 mg of unsorted bulk tissue. The specimen sequenced was liver tumor tissue from sampling region 5. The subset here: tumor region T5, tumor centre. All receptors come from a man in his forties with primary liver carcinoma and hepatitis B virus infection.

This clonotype was recorded many times. This chain uses TRBV30 with TRBJ2-5; D gene ambiguous. CDR3 length equals 13 residues. Germline CDR1 GTSNPN, CDR2 SVGIG (reference sequence). V was shortened by 2 bases and J by 5 bases, with 12 bases between the two germline ends. DNA for the CDR3: TGTGCCTGGAGTCGCGGTAGCCGGGAGACCCAGTACTTC. Encoded protein: CAWSRGSRETQYF.

To note about this clonotype: A read error may produce the germline difference seen at one junction end. The chain uses TRBV29-1 and TRBJ2-5; 11 positions agree with TRBD1. The CDR3 contains 15 residues. From germline, CDR1 is SQVTM and CDR2 ANQGSEA. The CDR3 DNA reads TGCAGCGTTGAGGCGGACAGGGGGCGAGTAGAGACCCATTACTTC. This encodes CSVEADRGRVETHYF.

The chain couples TRBV6-5 to TRBJ2-7; the match to TRBD2 covers 7 bases. The germline gives CDR1 MNHEY, CDR2 SVGAGI. V gave up 6 bases and J gave up 4 bases; unmatched junction bases: 12. This CDR3 contains 15 residues. The CDR3 here is CASSHRAGVSYEQYF. The CDR3 DNA follows: TGTGCCAGCAGCCACCGGGCGGGAGTTTCATACGAGCAGTACTTC.

The chain employs TRBV10-2 and TRBJ2-3; D is uncertain. The better agreement between TRBJ1-5 and the DNA end casts doubt on the J call. Per germline, CDR1 WSHSY and CDR2 SAAADI. The CDR3 has 11 amino acids. CDR3 in DNA: TGCGCCAGCAGCGCCGCAGATACGCAGCATTTT. This translates into CASSAADTQHF.

Turning to this clonotype: The junction does not match germline at one end; this may be a read error. The V gene is TRBV5-1, the J gene TRBJ2-2, with D possibly matching TRBD2 (6 bases). Germline assignment: CDR1 SGHRS and CDR2 YFSETQ. The CDR3 has 16 residues. The CDR3 DNA reads as TGCGCCAGCAGCTTGGGGGGAGGAGTCAGCACCGGGGGGCTGTTTTTT. This sequence encodes CASSLGGGVSTGGLFF.

Concerning this clonotype: Because it lacks the conserved phenylalanine or tryptophan at the end, this CDR3 is likely a read error. The chain couples TRBV7-2 to TRBJ2-7, with D possibly called TRBD1 or TRBD2 (5 bases each). Per the germline V gene, CDR1 is SGHTA and CDR2 is FQGNSA. The CDR3 totals 12 residues. Trimming pared 5 bases from V and 2 bases from J, leaving 7 bases between. The CDR3 reads CASSQGPYEQYL. CDR3 DNA: TGTGCCAGCAGCCAGGGACCCTACGAGCAGTACTTA.

Comments on this clonotype: At one of its ends the junction is not consistent with the germline gene, which may arise from a read error. V usage is TRBV11-2 and J usage is TRBJ2-5; possibly TRBD1 for D (6 bases). The CDR3 has 14 amino acids. Germline V gene lookup returns CDR1 SGHAT and CDR2 FQNNGV. The CDR3 here is CASSLYRDTETQYF. In DNA, the CDR3 is TGTGCTAGCAGCTTATACAGGGATACGGAGACCCAGTACTTC.

About this clonotype itself: The conserved phenylalanine or tryptophan is not found at the CDR3 terminus, so this likely reflects a read error. The chain uses TRBV5-1 and TRBJ2-1; 15 positions match TRBD2. This CDR3 spans 17 amino acids. After removal of 3 bases from V and 6 bases from J, the junction contained 7 bases not matched to a gene. CDR1 SGHRS and CDR2 YFSETQ come from the germline V gene. The CDR3 here is CASSSGLAGGPINEQFI. The CDR3 DNA reads as TGCGCCAGCAGCTCCGGACTAGCGGGAGGGCCAATCAATGAGCAGTTCATC.

To note about this clonotype: The junction differs from germline at one of its ends, possibly a read error. V gene TRBV11-2 combines with J gene TRBJ2-5; 7 bases match TRBD2. This CDR3 has 18 amino acids. Germline assignment: CDR1 SGHAT and CDR2 FQNNGV. The CDR3 coding sequence is TGTGCCAACAGCACTAGCTCAATCCAGGGTACTGGGCGGGAGACTCAGTACTTC. Translated, it gives CANSTSSIQGTGRETQYF.

Of note for this clonotype: A much larger clone lies a single base off, so this may be a read error. The chain joins TRBV24-1 to TRBJ2-5; maybe TRBD2 (6 bases). Germline V gene lookup returns CDR1 KGHDR and CDR2 SFDVKD. This CDR3 is 15 amino acids long. The CDR3: CATGDPYGAGETQYF. The CDR3 DNA reads as TGTGCCACCGGTGATCCGTACGGGGCGGGGGAGACCCAGTACTTC.

This clonotype appeared a few times. This is likely a read error, given that the CDR3 carries no conserved phenylalanine or tryptophan at its end. The J gene is TRBJ2-3, the V gene TRBV5-1, with D unresolved. Germline V gene data show CDR1 as SGHRS and CDR2 as YFSETQ. There are 16 residues in the CDR3. The CDR3 is CAGSLNGRTSTDTQYL. The DNA of the CDR3 is TGCGCCGGCAGCTTGAACGGCCGCACTAGCACAGATACGCAGTATCTT.

Of note for this clonotype: An end of the junction differs from the germline gene, which may be a read error. The chain combines TRBV11-2 with TRBJ2-2, with D possibly being TRBD1 or TRBD2 (5 bases each). Germline CDR1 is SGHAT and CDR2 is FQNNGV. CDR3 size: 15 residues. CDR3 amino acids: CDSSLALGRSGELFF. The DNA of the CDR3 is TGTGACAGCAGCTTAGCCCTGGGACGGAGCGGGGAGCTGTTTTTT.

For this clonotype: Because the CDR3 is missing its conserved closing phenylalanine or tryptophan, this is likely a read error. The gene calls are TRBV4-2 and TRBJ2-7, with 8 bases aligning to TRBD1. V was clipped by 4 bases and J by 6 bases; unmatched bases: 14. The CDR3 is made up of 16 amino acids. Germline V gene data show CDR1 as LGHNA and CDR2 as YNFKEQ. CDR3 protein: CASSLDPGQGKGEQYL. CDR3 nucleotides: TGTGCCAGCAGCCTAGACCCCGGACAGGGAAAAGGCGAGCAGTACTTG.

In the case of this clonotype: An end of the junction does not agree with germline; a read error may underlie this. V gene TRBV4-2 combines with J gene TRBJ1-4; D unclear. Germline CDR1 is LGHNA and CDR2 is YNFKEQ. The CDR3 totals 13 residues. The DNA of the CDR3 is TGTGACAGCAGCCAGCTCCACCGTGAAAAACTGCTTTTT. The encoded protein is CDSSQLHREKLLF.

In the case of this clonotype: This may be a read error: a much more frequent sequence differs by one nucleotide. This chain links TRBV6-5 with TRBJ2-1; 11 bases agree with TRBD2. The CDR3 is 19 residues long. Germline CDR1 and CDR2: MNHEY and SVGAGI. The CDR3 DNA is TGTGCCGGCAGTTACTCCGGACTAGCGGGCCACAATAGGTACAATGAGCAGTTCTTC. Translated: CAGSYSGLAGHNRYNEQFF.

The table lists this clonotype with a count of one. Likely a read error: the CDR3 ends without its conserved phenylalanine or tryptophan. This chain uses TRBV20-1 with TRBJ2-1, with a tentative D call TRBD1 (6 bases). Trimming shortened V by 6 bases and J by 4 bases, and 13 bases separated the two germline ends. Germline V gene data show CDR1 as DFQATT and CDR2 as SNEGSKA (reference sequence). CDR3 length equals 13 residues. The CDR3 DNA reads TGCAGTGCCCCCCCAGGGGCGTACAATGAGCAGTTCTTA. This gives the protein CSAPPGAYNEQFL.

A remark on this clonotype: An end of the junction differs from the germline gene, which may be a read error. The chain combines TRBV7-9 with TRBJ1-1, with D possibly being TRBD1 (5 bases). Germline V lookup: CDR1 SEHNR, CDR2 FQNEAQ (reference sequence). This CDR3 contains 16 residues. The CDR3 region is CASSNGLGGAHTEALF. DNA of the CDR3: TGTGCCAGCAGCAACGGGTTAGGAGGGGCGCACACCGAAGCTTTATTT.

As concerns this clonotype: Germline is not matched at one junction end, which may reflect a read error. The chain joins TRBV20-1 to TRBJ1-1; TRBD1 agrees at 8 bases. Germline V gives CDR1 DFQATT, CDR2 SNEGSKA (reference sequence). The CDR3 extends over 15 amino acids. The CDR3 here is CNAREGGTGIYEAFF. The CDR3 DNA is TGCAATGCTAGAGAGGGAGGGACAGGAATCTATGAAGCTTTCTTT.

Of note for this clonotype: One end of the junction is discordant with germline, which a read error may explain. The chain carries TRBV5-1 and TRBJ2-5; no definite D call. The CDR3 contains 11 residues. CDR1 and CDR2 (germline): SGHRS, YFSETQ. CDR3 in DNA: TGCGCCAACAGCTTCGACAATACCCAGTACTTC. It codes for CANSFDNTQYF.

This clonotype was seen ten or more times. J is TRBJ2-1 and V is TRBV6-4, with 10 bases matching TRBD2. V shed 0 bases and J 7 bases; nucleotides not matched to a gene: 0. CDR3 length: 14 residues. In germline, CDR1 is MRHNA, CDR2 SNTAGT. As DNA, the CDR3 is TGTGCCAGCAGTGACTCAGCGGGAGGGAATGAGCAGTTCTTC. This sequence encodes CASSDSAGGNEQFF.

The chain carries TRBV10-3 and TRBJ2-1; 7 bases align to TRBD2. The trim removed 10 bases at V and 9 bases at J, leaving 12 bases unmatched. The length of the CDR3 is 13 residues. Germline V gene lookup returns CDR1 ENHRY and CDR2 SYGVKD. CDR3 region: CATLAGEASEQFF. The CDR3 DNA follows: TGTGCCACCCTCGCGGGAGAAGCAAGTGAGCAGTTCTTC.

This clonotype was recorded at least ten times. The chain employs TRBV2 and TRBJ1-4; TRBD1 agrees at 8 bases. Germline V gene data show CDR1 as SNHLY and CDR2 as FYNNEI. J was trimmed by 7 bases and V by 6 bases; bases with no gene match: 7. This CDR3 region has 14 residues. The CDR3 sequence: CASRDRVGSEKLFF. The DNA for the CDR3 is TGTGCCAGCAGGGACAGGGTCGGAAGTGAAAAACTGTTTTTT.

Regarding this clonotype: At one end the junction does not follow the germline gene, possibly because of a read error. This chain connects TRBV4-1 to TRBJ1-2, with TRBD1 matching 7 bases. CDR3 size: 15 residues. CDR1 is MGHRA, CDR2 YSYEKL, per germline. The CDR3 sequence is CASSQVSRGDYGYTF. The CDR3 nucleotides read TGCGCCAGCAGTCAAGTGTCCAGGGGGGACTATGGCTACACCTTC.

The chain recombines TRBV5-1 with TRBJ2-1; D is perhaps TRBD2 (5 bases). From germline, CDR1 is SGHRS and CDR2 YFSETQ. This CDR3 has 15 amino acids. Trimming stripped 4 bases from V and 2 bases from J, with 13 bases between. CDR3 region: CASSMVWEPYNEQFF. Written as DNA, the CDR3 is TGCGCCAGCAGCATGGTTTGGGAGCCCTACAATGAGCAGTTCTTC.

As to this clonotype: The missing conserved phenylalanine or tryptophan at the end of this CDR3 makes a read error likely. This chain connects TRBV29-1 to TRBJ2-1; the D call may be TRBD1 or TRBD2 (5 bases each). The germline gives CDR1 SQVTM, CDR2 ANQGSEA. Trimming stripped 6 bases from V and 4 bases from J, with 16 bases between. The CDR3 runs 14 residues. CDR3 sequence reads: CSVTRDGAYNEQFL. CDR3 in DNA: TGCAGCGTCACCCGGGACGGGGCGTACAATGAGCAGTTCCTC.